This entry lists 26 T cell receptor beta chains sequenced from one sample in a study of blood T cell repertoires in COVID-19. The data were produced by immunoSEQ multiplex PCR, yet TCRdb's version contains in-frame clones alone and is incomplete. The data contain about 220,000 clones, 70% to 85% of them seen just once; the ten biggest clones take up about 3.4%. The sequencing sample was made of PBMCs or T cells enriched from blood (not recorded which). The receptors shown here come from a woman aged 60-75 years who had recovered from COVID-19.

The table lists this clone with a count of one. The chain links TRBV5-1 to TRBJ2-1; D remains unclear. Between the trimmed V and J ends, which lost 5 bases and 5 bases, there was a span of 20 bases. Per germline, CDR1 SGHRS and CDR2 YFSETQ. This CDR3 spans 16 amino acids. The CDR3 region has the DNA TGCGCCAGCAGTAGAACACAGACGATACTCGACAATGAGCAGTTCTTC. Amino acid sequence: CASSRTQTILDNEQFF.

The chain links TRBV5-1 to TRBJ1-1; 8 bases agree with TRBD1. The CDR3 totals 14 residues. Germline lookup yields CDR1 SGHRS and CDR2 YFSETQ. V shed 2 bases and J 3 bases; nucleotides not matched to a gene: 3. The chain's CDR3 is CASSFNRGDTEAFF. DNA of the CDR3: TGCGCCAGCAGCTTTAACAGGGGGGACACTGAAGCTTTCTTT.

This clone was observed a single time. This chain joins TRBV3-1 (or the pseudogene TRBV3-2) and TRBJ2-3; a possible D gene is TRBD2 (5 bases). Trimming took 1 base from V and 3 from J, leaving 17 bases between them. The CDR3 extends over 17 amino acids. Germline CDR1 is LGHDT and CDR2 is YNNKEL (reference sequence). The CDR3 is CASSQVAVRRGTDTQYF. The CDR3 DNA follows: TGTGCCAGCAGCCAAGTGGCGGTGCGTCGGGGTACAGATACGCAGTATTTT.

The V and J genes are TRBV6-6 and TRBJ1-6, with TRBD1 matching 7 bases. In germline, CDR1 is MNHNY, CDR2 SVGAGI (reference sequence). The junction had 16 bases not matched to a gene; V was cut back by 10 bases and J by 10 bases. There are 15 residues in the CDR3. CDR3 sequence reads: CATRTTTGSGSPLHF. The CDR3 DNA follows: TGTGCCACCCGAACGACGACAGGGAGTGGGTCACCCCTCCACTTT.

The CDR3 coding sequence is TGTGCCAGCAGTTTAAGAGACGGAGGGTTCTATGGCTACACCTTC. This translates into CASSLRDGGFYGYTF. The chain couples TRBV27 to TRBJ1-2; D gene ambiguous. Per germline, CDR1 MNHEY and CDR2 SMNVEV (reference sequence). V was cut by 2 bases and J by 4 bases, with 14 bases left in between. The CDR3 totals 15 residues.

This chain joins TRBV2 and TRBJ2-1; unclear D gene. Between the trimmed V and J ends, which lost 6 bases and 8 bases, there was a span of 11 bases. The CDR3 consists of 12 residues. CDR1 is SNHLY and CDR2 is FYNNEI in the germline V gene. CDR3 residues: CASRANEDEQFF. The CDR3 nucleotides are TGTGCCAGCAGGGCTAACGAGGATGAGCAGTTCTTC.

This clone was detected ten times or more. In DNA, the CDR3 is TGTGCCAGCAGCTTTTCCGACATCCTAAGGGGAAACACCATATATTTT. This translates into CASSFSDILRGNTIYF. The V and J genes are TRBV3-1 (or the pseudogene TRBV3-2) and TRBJ1-3; D not resolved. The CDR3 runs 16 residues. Germline assignment: CDR1 LGHDT and CDR2 YNNKEL (reference sequence). Trimming shortened V by 5 bases and J by 4 bases, and 18 bases separated the two germline ends.

This rearrangement joins TRBV28 to TRBJ1-5; 9 bases map to TRBD1. This CDR3 contains 14 residues. Germline assignment: CDR1 MDHEN and CDR2 SYDVKM. Germline trimming cut 6 bases from V and 0 bases from J; bases unmatched to any gene: 0. CDR3 protein: CASRGQGSNQPQHF. The CDR3 bases are TGTGCCAGCAGGGGACAGGGTAGCAATCAGCCCCAGCATTTT.

This chain connects TRBV9 to TRBJ2-7; D remains ambiguous. Germline V gene data show CDR1 as SGDLS and CDR2 as YYNGEE. The length of the CDR3 is 15 residues. V was pared by 4 bases and J by 1 base, with 15 bases between. This CDR3 is CASSPWAVSSYEQYF. The CDR3 coding sequence is TGTGCCAGCAGCCCGTGGGCAGTTTCTTCCTACGAGCAGTACTTC.

V gene TRBV7-6 combines with J gene TRBJ1-1; tentatively, D is TRBD1 (6 bases). Trimming took 5 bases from V and 0 from J, leaving 10 bases between them. The CDR3 sequence is 14 residues long. Germline loops: CDR1 SGHVS, CDR2 FNYEAQ. The CDR3 sequence: CASSPTGLNTEAFF. The CDR3 DNA follows: TGTGCCAGCAGCCCGACAGGTTTGAACACTGAAGCTTTCTTT.

The V and J genes are TRBV11-2 and TRBJ1-3, with a weak D call TRBD1 (6 bases). V was trimmed by 7 bases and J by 0 bases, leaving 13 bases between them. This CDR3 spans 15 amino acids. CDR1 is SGHAT, CDR2 FQNNGV, per germline. The CDR3 spells CASKPGQSSGNTIYF. For the CDR3, the DNA is TGTGCCAGCAAACCGGGACAAAGCTCTGGAAACACCATATATTTT.

This chain links TRBV4-2 with TRBJ2-7; D is possibly TRBD2 (6 bases). The germline V gene encodes CDR1 LGHNA and CDR2 YNFKEQ. Trimming pared 3 bases from V and 0 bases from J, leaving 12 bases between. The CDR3 runs 15 residues. The CDR3 DNA reads as TGTGCCAGCAGCCACCTTGGCGGGAACTCCTACGAGCAGTACTTC. Residues: CASSHLGGNSYEQYF.

The gene calls are TRBV6-2 or TRBV6-3 and TRBJ1-1; possibly TRBD1 for D (5 bases). From germline, CDR1 is MNHEY and CDR2 SVGEGT. Trimming left V 0 bases short and J 6 bases short, with 11 bases between. The CDR3 is 14 residues long. The CDR3 reads CASSYSGGSAEAFF. The CDR3 nucleotides read TGTGCCAGCAGTTACTCGGGGGGGTCGGCTGAAGCTTTCTTT.

The chain couples TRBV7-8 to TRBJ2-7, with 8 bases fitting TRBD2. The V segment lost 5 bases and the J segment 3 bases; nucleotides outside the gene matches: 12. Looked up from germline, CDR1 is SGHVS and CDR2 is FQNEAQ. The CDR3 totals 16 residues. CDR3 amino acids: CASSPGGGPGVYEQYF. The CDR3 coding sequence is TGTGCCAGCAGCCCCGGGGGGGGGCCAGGGGTCTACGAGCAGTACTTC.

This clone was found once. The V gene is TRBV5-1, the J gene TRBJ2-2, with 13 bases aligning to TRBD2. The germline V gene encodes CDR1 SGHRS and CDR2 YFSETQ. The CDR3 totals 18 residues. J gave up 1 base and V 2 bases, and 5 bases lay outside the gene matches. CDR3 sequence: CASSFGLAGDKNTGELFF. The CDR3 coding sequence is TGCGCCAGCAGCTTTGGACTAGCGGGGGACAAGAACACCGGGGAGCTGTTTTTT.

Only a few counts were recorded for this clone. The V and J genes are TRBV19 and TRBJ1-2, with 12 bases aligning to TRBD1. Per the germline V gene, CDR1 is LNHDA and CDR2 is SQIVND (reference sequence). V shed 6 bases and J 4 bases; nucleotides not matched to a gene: 6. The CDR3 is 15 residues long. CDR3 sequence: CASRLGQGALYGYTF. The CDR3 region has the DNA TGTGCCAGTAGGTTGGGACAGGGGGCTCTCTATGGCTACACCTTC.

This clone was seen just once. J is TRBJ1-3 and V is TRBV19; a possible D gene is TRBD1 (6 bases). V shed 3 bases and J shed 3 bases, with 12 bases lying between them. The V gene's germline CDR1 is LNHDA and CDR2 SQIVND (reference sequence). The CDR3 is 15 residues long. The CDR3 bases are TGTGCCAGTAGTATGACCAGGACAGATGGAAACACCATATATTTT. Encoded protein: CASSMTRTDGNTIYF.

The J gene is TRBJ2-1, the V gene TRBV7-9; 9 bases match TRBD2. Looked up from germline, CDR1 is SEHNR and CDR2 is FQNEAQ (reference sequence). Trimming at V came to 4 bases and at J to 9 bases, leaving 19 bases not matched to a gene. The CDR3 runs to 18 residues. CDR3 in amino acids: CASSSPRGGRAYGGEQFF. The DNA for the CDR3 is TGTGCCAGCAGCTCGCCTCGTGGCGGGAGGGCCTATGGGGGTGAGCAGTTCTTC.

V usage is TRBV7-2 and J usage is TRBJ2-3; 7 bases are shared with TRBD2. V shed 1 base, J shed 3 bases, and the junction held 4 bases outside the gene matches. The length of the CDR3 is 15 residues. Germline V CDR1 and CDR2: SGHTA, FQGNSA. The CDR3 DNA sequence: TGTGCCAGCAGCTTAGGGGCGGGGGAGACAGATACGCAGTATTTT. Protein sequence: CASSLGAGETDTQYF.

V is TRBV2 and J is TRBJ1-2; TRBD1 matches 9 bases. The trim removed 7 bases at V and 7 bases at J, leaving 4 bases unmatched. This CDR3 region has 12 residues. Germline CDR1 reads SNHLY; CDR2 reads FYNNEI. In nucleotides, the CDR3 is TGTGCCAGCACTTGGACAGGGGCTGGCTACACCTTC. Amino acids: CASTWTGAGYTF.

Comment on this clone: An end of the junction does not agree with germline; a read error may underlie this. J is TRBJ2-3 and V is TRBV6-1, with TRBD2 identical over 11 bases. The CDR3 is 17 amino acids. Per the germline V gene, CDR1 is MNHNS and CDR2 is SASEGT. The chain's CDR3 is CASSELLAGGTTYTQYF. For the CDR3, the DNA is TGTGCCAGCAGTGAACTCCTAGCGGGGGGAACCACATATACGCAGTATTTT.

This clone was seen just once. The chain uses TRBV2 and TRBJ2-1; TRBD2 aligns across 7 bases. Per germline, CDR1 SNHLY and CDR2 FYNNEI. J gave up 10 bases and V 4 bases, and 7 bases lay outside the gene matches. The CDR3 loop spans 13 amino acids. CDR3 protein: CASSGRREREQFF. Here the CDR3 DNA reads TGTGCCAGCAGTGGTAGGCGGGAGAGGGAGCAGTTCTTC.

The gene calls are TRBV11-3 and TRBJ2-2; TRBD2 matches 8 bases. The germline V gene encodes CDR1 SGHNT and CDR2 YENEEA. This CDR3 region has 18 residues. V shed 2 bases and J 0 bases; nucleotides not matched to a gene: 8. CDR3 DNA: TGTGCCAGCAGCTTATCCCCTCTTAGCGGGGCGAACACCGGGGAGCTGTTTTTT. Translation gives CASSLSPLSGANTGELFF.

This chain joins TRBV7-2 and TRBJ2-7; 10 positions agree with TRBD2. The ends lost 1 base at V and 4 bases at J; junction bases unmatched: 10. The CDR3 consists of 17 residues. CDR1 is SGHTA, CDR2 FQGNSA, per germline. As DNA, the CDR3 is TGTGCCAGCAGCTTAGGGCCACTAGCGGGGCCCGGATACGAGCAGTACTTC. Translating gives CASSLGPLAGPGYEQYF. The whole variable domain, remainder taken from reference TRBV7-2 and TRBJ2-7, is GAGVSQSPSNKVTEKGKDVELRCDPISGHTALYWYRQSLGQGLEFLIYFQGNSAPDKSGLPSDRFSAERTGGSVSTLTIQRTQQEDSAVYLCASSLGPLAGPGYEQYFGPGTRLTVT.

The CDR3 DNA is TGCGCCAGCAGCCCAACAGGACTAGCGGAATGGGTATACGAGCAGTACTTC. It codes for CASSPTGLAEWVYEQYF. This chain connects TRBV5-1 to TRBJ2-7, with 10 bases lining up with TRBD2. The trim removed 4 bases at V and 4 bases at J, leaving 14 bases unmatched. The CDR3 sequence is 17 residues long. Germline CDR1 is SGHRS and CDR2 is YFSETQ.

The chain couples TRBV7-2 to TRBJ2-4; 8 bases map to TRBD1. CDR1 and CDR2 from the germline V gene are SGHTA and FQGNSA. This CDR3 spans 14 amino acids. Unmatched junction bases numbered 0, after V lost 5 bases and J lost 0 bases. This CDR3 reads CASSGQGAKNIQYF. Here the CDR3 DNA reads TGTGCCAGCAGCGGACAGGGAGCCAAAAACATTCAGTACTTC.